Listed here is a single T cell receptor beta chain. Trimming removed 0 bases from V and 2 bases from J, with 12 bases in between. CDR3 length: 15 amino acids. The germline V gene has CDR1 SGDLS and CDR2 YYNGEE. Documented time point: pre-treatment sample, taken before nivolumab and TIL therapy. This sample was included in a study of TIL therapy for anti-PD-1-resistant metastatic lung cancer. Study at large: Most patients had lung adenocarcinoma; a handful of tumors were EGFR-mutant, two ALK-rearranged; half smoked currently or formerly.

The libraries were made with immunoSEQ v3. TCRdb's copy holds only in-frame clones and misses some; the assay was immunoSEQ multiplex PCR. The sample consists of about 50,000 clones, approximately 83% of them appearing once. This specimen was blood, taken at baseline. The clonotype originates from a person aged 25-79 years with non-small cell lung cancer. The chain couples TRBV9 to TRBJ2-7; perhaps TRBD1 as D (6 bases). The chain's CDR3 is CASSVGTAITYEQYF. DNA for the CDR3: TGTGCCAGCAGCGTAGGGACAGCCATTACCTACGAGCAGTACTTC.